This passage covers 7 T cell receptor beta chains from one sample sequenced in a study of blood T cell repertoires in COVID-19 (dated by TCRdb to the early 2020s). Receptors were amplified or captured by the immunoSEQ multiplex PCR assay. This is the immuneACCESS table as TCRdb keeps it, with only in-frame sequences that have V and J called. A part of the clones is gone; compared with another copy, unresolved V genes explain less than half, and the rest is unexplained. For this sample there are 200,000 to 250,000 clones; approximately 85% appear just once. The ten largest clones capture about 2.4% of the sample. Sequencing used peripheral blood. The receptors stem from a woman in her seventies with COVID-19, enrolled during active disease.

The DNA for the CDR3 is TGTGCCAGCAGTTTCGTCCCGGTGGGGCGAGACGACAATGAGCAGTTCTTC. This translates into CASSFVPVGRDDNEQFF. The rearrangement joins TRBV27 to TRBJ2-1; D perhaps matches TRBD1 (5 bases). Trimming took off 3 bases at V and 5 bases at J, with 20 bases between the two ends. The CDR3 covers 17 residues. Germline lookup yields CDR1 MNHEY and CDR2 SMNVEV (reference sequence).

This chain links TRBV29-1 with TRBJ1-1; the match to TRBD1 covers 7 bases. CDR1 is SQVTM and CDR2 is ANQGSEA in the germline V gene. This CDR3 contains 15 residues. V trimming: 6 bases; J trimming: 1 base; junction bases outside the gene matches: 11. This CDR3 reads CSVNPGQKRNTEAFF. The CDR3, as DNA: TGCAGCGTGAATCCGGGACAGAAAAGGAACACTGAAGCTTTCTTT.

This chain connects TRBV5-5 to TRBJ2-2, with D tentatively TRBD2 (5 bases). The CDR3 has 13 residues. The ends were cut back, 4 bases at V and 4 bases at J, with 8 bases in the middle. The germline gives CDR1 SGHKS, CDR2 YYEKEE (reference sequence). The DNA for the CDR3 is TGTGCCAGCAGCCTGGACTTCACCGGGGAGCTGTTTTTT. It is translated as CASSLDFTGELFF.

The rearrangement joins TRBV5-1 to TRBJ1-4; 9 bases fit TRBD1. This CDR3 contains 16 residues. Looked up from germline, CDR1 is SGHRS and CDR2 is YFSETQ. The V and J ends lost 4 bases and 8 bases, in that order; junction bases with no gene match: 12. CDR3 coding DNA: TGCGCCAGCAGCCCCAGTCCCCCACAGGGGGCAGAAAAACTGTTTTTT. It translates to CASSPSPPQGAEKLFF.

The V and J genes are TRBV19 and TRBJ1-1; D perhaps matches TRBD1 (5 bases). Trimming took off 1 base at V and 1 base at J, with 10 bases between the two ends. The CDR3 loop spans 15 amino acids. Germline CDR1 LNHDA, CDR2 SQIVND (reference sequence). The CDR3 here is CASSIVGGANTEAFF. The CDR3 region has the DNA TGTGCCAGTAGTATAGTTGGAGGGGCGAACACTGAAGCTTTCTTT. The full variable domain, in which reference TRBV19 and TRBJ1-1 provide the parts outside the CDR3, is DGGITQSPKYLFRKEGQNVTLSCEQNLNHDAMYWYRQDPGQGLRLIYYSQIVNDFQKGDIAEGYSVSREKKESFPLTVTSAQKNPTAFYLCASSIVGGANTEAFFGQGTRLTVV.

The chain links TRBV11-3 to TRBJ2-7; 8 bases fit TRBD1. The CDR3 totals 15 residues. The germline V gene has CDR1 SGHNT and CDR2 YENEEA. V lost 3 bases and J lost 0; bases outside the gene matches: 4. CDR3 DNA: TGTGCCAGCAGCTTGGAAACAGGGGGCTCCTACGAGCAGTACTTC. Its translation: CASSLETGGSYEQYF.

CDR3 in amino acids: CASSLGLNSPLHF. In nucleotides, the CDR3 is TGTGCCAGCAGCCTAGGACTGAATTCACCCCTCCACTTT. The gene calls are TRBV14 and TRBJ1-6; D unresolved. Germline CDR1 SGHDN, CDR2 FVKESK. V shed 4 bases and J shed 7 bases, with 8 bases lying between them. The CDR3 consists of 13 residues. The complete variable domain, with remaining parts taken from reference TRBV14 and TRBJ1-6, reads EAGVTQFPSHSVIEKGQTVTLRCDPISGHDNLYWYRRVMGKEIKFLLHFVKESKQDESGMPNNRFLAERTGGTYSTLKVQPAELEDSGVYFCASSLGLNSPLHFGNGTRLTVT.